This TCR beta chain was retrieved from a study of blood T cells in healthy people across ages. Study at large: Capture via template switching afforded approximately one barcoded beta molecule per two T cells. General study findings and limits: Higher diversity, along with more naive CD4+ cells, distinguished long-lived donors from aged donors. TCR beta diversity per million T cells fell roughly linearly with age.

A second 7 to 11 cycle PCR used barcoded and J-beta primers. All samples gave at least 2.5 million CDR3-containing paired-end reads. MiXCR, applied by TCRdb to the 5' RACE reads, yields one record per CDR3 protein. The table lists approximately 670,000 distinct CDR3 sequences, over 40% of them singletons. From germline, CDR1 is SGHDN and CDR2 FVKESK. CDR3 length equals 16 residues. As concerns this clonotype: What it binds is unknown.

The V gene is TRBV14, the J gene TRBJ2-5; 7 bases match TRBD2. The J call may be mistaken, given a closer DNA end match to TRBJ2-7. The clonotype was recovered from a man older than 75 in good health. Material for sequencing was blood. This CDR3 reads CASSQDAGAGIYEQYF. The CDR3, as DNA: TGTGCCAGCAGCCAAGATGCGGGAGCGGGAATCTACGAGCAGTACTTC.